This T cell receptor beta chain appears in the sequencing data of a study of shared clonotypes between healthy human individuals. General observations from the study: Sharing across several donors was seen in around 5% of naive CD4 clonotypes.

Details on this clone: The antigen remains undetermined.

Genomic DNA (from each subset) was split evenly across several immunoSEQ plates. It was around 190 ng DNA, 30,000 or so T cell genomes, that sorted-subset replicate PCRs used. Here immunoSEQ multiplex PCR was the method, and the copy in TCRdb shows in-frame clones only, minus some. The sample yields some 2,100,000 clones, just over 90% seen once. The germline CDR1 and CDR2 sequences are MDHEN and SYDVKM. V lost 4 bases to trimming and J lost 4 bases, with 17 bases between them. This CDR3 comprises 15 residues. As defined, naive CD8 cells were CD45RO-negative and positively selected for CCR7, with terminally differentiated effector memory CD45RA+ cells excluded.

The chain joins TRBV28 to TRBJ2-7; TRBD1 is a possible D gene (6 bases). The sequence derives from a man aged 18-30 years in good health. Some clones in this sample may be carry-over from other donors' samples. Source material: naive CD8+ T cells from PBMCs. This CDR3 is CASSSEQGFAYEQYF. CDR3 DNA: TGTGCCAGCAGTTCGGAACAGGGTTTTGCGTACGAGCAGTACTTC.